Listed here are 22 T cell receptor beta chains from one sample, sequenced in a study of regulatory T cells in long-lasting Graves disease. Through Arm-PCR of CDR3 regions and iRepertoire HTBI primers, TCR beta libraries were built. Using its own MiXCR run on the multiplex PCR reads, TCRdb lists one record per CDR3 protein. This sample has about 540,000 distinct CDR3 sequences; around an eighth occur once, and the top ten carry 10%. Described time point: newly diagnosed GD, antithyroid drugs for less than 3 months. Generation of the TCR library employed RNA extracted from PBMCs. These data are also associated with another study on T cells in Graves' hyperthyroidism and ophthalmopathy.

This specimen consisted of peripheral blood mononuclear cells (PBMCs), obtained at new diagnosis, from a patient treated with antithyroid drugs. The receptors here all came from a man between 25 and 39 years old with Graves disease.

The chain employs TRBV20-1 and TRBJ2-3; no clear D. The V end lost 8 bases, the J end lost 5 bases, and 11 bases lay between the germline ends. The germline V gene has CDR1 DFQATT and CDR2 SNEGSKA (reference sequence). The CDR3 has 11 amino acids. The CDR3 region has the DNA TGCAGTACCCATTCCGGAGATACGCAGTATTTT. Residues: CSTHSGDTQYF.

This clonotype has ten or more counts. The rearrangement uses TRBV27 and TRBJ2-7, with a weak D call TRBD1 (5 bases). Germline V gene sequence: CDR1 MNHEY, CDR2 SMNVEV (reference sequence). V gave up 5 bases and J gave up 3 bases, with 20 bases separating them. The CDR3 is made up of 16 amino acids. The CDR3: CASSHSGLAEYYEQYF. The CDR3 coding sequence is TGTGCCAGCAGTCACTCAGGGTTGGCTGAGTACTACGAGCAGTACTTC.

This clonotype was seen at least ten times. This sequence joins TRBV29-1 and TRBJ2-3, with D possibly TRBD2 on 6 matching bases. Trimming took off 6 bases at V and 5 bases at J, with 6 bases between the two ends. This CDR3 is 10 amino acids long. The germline V gene encodes CDR1 SQVTM and CDR2 ANQGSEA. Here the CDR3 reads CSVEGDTQYF. DNA for the CDR3: TGCAGCGTGGAGGGAGATACGCAGTATTTT.

The CDR3 here is CASSLVGRQETQYF. The CDR3 DNA is TGCGCCAGCAGCTTGGTGGGACGGCAAGAGACCCAGTACTTC. The chain couples TRBV5-1 to TRBJ2-5; the D call may be TRBD1 or TRBD2 (5 bases each). The CDR3 runs to 14 residues. Germline V gene data show CDR1 as SGHRS and CDR2 as YFSETQ. Trimming cost V 0 bases and J 2 bases, with 8 bases left between them.

This chain connects TRBV20-1 to TRBJ2-6; a weak D match, TRBD2 (5 bases). Per the germline V gene, CDR1 is DFQATT and CDR2 is SNEGSKA (reference sequence). The CDR3 has 14 amino acids. Trimming cost V 6 bases and J 0 bases, with 9 bases left between them. The CDR3 DNA reads as TGCAGTGCCAGACGGGACTCTGGGGCCAACGTCCTGACTTTC. Translating gives CSARRDSGANVLTF.

This clonotype was picked up many times. The chain has TRBV12-3 or TRBV12-4 and TRBJ2-5, with 7 positions matching TRBD1. Losses at the gene ends were 5 bases for V and 1 base for J; bases not matched to a gene: 1. The CDR3 sequence is 13 residues long. The CDR3 DNA follows: TGTGCCAGCAGTAGGGACAGCCAAGAGACCCAGTACTTC. It specifies CASSRDSQETQYF.

This clonotype came up a few times. The V call is TRBV28, the J call TRBJ2-3, with a possible D match to TRBD2 (5 bases). Trimming left V 7 bases short and J 0 bases short, with 17 bases between. CDR3 length: 16 residues. The germline V gene has CDR1 MDHEN and CDR2 SYDVKM. CDR3 coding DNA: TGTGCCAGCACCCCGGTTGGGCTAGCAAGCACAGATACGCAGTATTTT. The encoded protein is CASTPVGLASTDTQYF.

This clonotype was counted ten times or more. The chain recombines TRBV7-2 with TRBJ2-7, with 7 bases that match TRBD2. V shed 2 bases, J shed 1 base, and the junction held 11 bases outside the gene matches. Germline CDR1 is SGHTA and CDR2 is FQGNSA. CDR3 length equals 17 residues. The CDR3 DNA reads as TGTGCCAGCAGCTTATGGGGAGGGTATGGCGTATCCTACGAGCAGTACTTC. Its protein product is CASSLWGGYGVSYEQYF. The complete variable domain, with remaining parts taken from reference TRBV7-2 and TRBJ2-7, reads GAGVSQSPSNKVTEKGKDVELRCDPISGHTALYWYRQSLGQGLEFLIYFQGNSAPDKSGLPSDRFSAERTGGSVSTLTIQRTQQEDSAVYLCASSLWGGYGVSYEQYFGPGTRLTVT.

At least ten counts were recorded for this clonotype. This sequence joins TRBV20-1 and TRBJ2-1, with 7 bases matching TRBD1. The CDR3 is 12 residues long. Germline-derived CDR1 and CDR2 are DFQATT and SNEGSKA (reference sequence). V shed 3 bases and J 4 bases; nucleotides not matched to a gene: 0. In DNA form, the CDR3 reads TGCAGTGCTAGGGGACAGTACAATGAGCAGTTCTTC. Protein sequence: CSARGQYNEQFF.

The table lists this clonotype with a few counts. The chain carries TRBV20-1 and TRBJ2-1; tentatively, D is TRBD1 (7 bases). V lost 5 bases and J lost 4, with 21 bases in between. Germline-derived CDR1 and CDR2 are DFQATT and SNEGSKA (reference sequence). This CDR3 contains 16 residues. The CDR3 is CSAPPGGRVGYNEQFF. CDR3 sequence (DNA): TGCAGTGCTCCCCCAGGGGGGCGGGTTGGGTACAATGAGCAGTTCTTC.

This chain links TRBV11-2 with TRBJ2-2; TRBD1 or TRBD2 may be the D gene (7 bases each). CDR1 SGHAT and CDR2 FQNNGV come from the germline V gene. V was clipped by 6 bases and J by 5 bases, with 22 bases between them. This CDR3 contains 17 residues. The CDR3 loop is CASSSIGRGRDTGELFF. CDR3 DNA: TGTGCCAGCAGTTCGATTGGGAGGGGGCGAGATACCGGGGAGCTGTTTTTT.

Ten or more counts support this clonotype. CDR3 residues: CASSFFSDRSPEPYEQYF. The CDR3 DNA follows: TGTGCCAGCAGTTTTTTCTCGGACAGATCCCCTGAACCCTACGAGCAGTACTTC. The chain has TRBV12-3 or TRBV12-4 and TRBJ2-7, with D possibly matching TRBD1 (6 bases). Trimming pared 3 bases from V and 2 bases from J, leaving 23 bases between. The CDR3 runs 18 residues.

This clonotype was seen ten or more times. The rearrangement joins TRBV27 to TRBJ2-7; 13 bases are a match to TRBD2. With 10 bases clipped from V and 2 bases from J, the junction kept 5 bases outside the gene matches. Germline CDR1 reads MNHEY; CDR2 reads SMNVEV (reference sequence). The CDR3 length is 14 residues. DNA for the CDR3: TGTGCCACCAAGGGACTAGCGGGGACCTACGAGCAGTACTTC. It specifies CATKGLAGTYEQYF.

The chain is built from TRBV10-2 and TRBJ1-5, with unresolved D. V was trimmed by 2 bases and J by 1 base, leaving 6 bases between them. This CDR3 region has 14 residues. Germline V gene sequence: CDR1 WSHSY, CDR2 SAAADI. CDR3: CASSETMSNQPQHF. The DNA for the CDR3 is TGCGCCAGCAGTGAGACGATGAGCAATCAGCCCCAGCATTTT.

This clonotype has at least ten counts. The junction departs from the called germline gene at one end, perhaps through a read error. This chain joins TRBV12-3 or TRBV12-4 and TRBJ1-4; no definite D call. The CDR3 runs to 14 residues. CDR3 nucleotides: TGTGCCAGCAGTTTGGAGGGTCGAAATGAAAGACTGTTTTTT. Translating it yields CASSLEGRNERLFF.

This chain uses TRBV6-1 with TRBJ1-1; no firm D call. Germline CDR1 and CDR2: MNHNS and SASEGT. The germline V and J ends were trimmed by 10 bases and 8 bases, with 23 bases remaining between them. CDR3 length: 14 amino acids. CDR3 DNA sequence: TGTGCCAACAAAAAGGAGCTAACGAGCTCCGAAGCTTTCTTT. Its translation: CANKKELTSSEAFF.

V is TRBV18 and J is TRBJ1-1; D remains unclear. Germline V gene data show CDR1 as KGHSH and CDR2 as LQKENI. V dropped 3 bases and J dropped 1 base, with 9 bases sitting between them. The CDR3 loop spans 14 amino acids. CDR3 sequence (DNA): TGTGCCAGCTCACCTTGGGCGGCGAACACTGAAGCTTTCTTT. It encodes CASSPWAANTEAFF.

This rearrangement joins TRBV4-1 to TRBJ2-7; 11 positions agree with TRBD2. Germline lookup yields CDR1 MGHRA and CDR2 YSYEKL. With V trimmed by 3 bases and J by 1 base, 5 bases remained unmatched. The CDR3 has 16 residues. CDR3 loop: CASSQLAGGGSYEQYF. The CDR3 DNA follows: TGCGCCAGCAGCCAGTTAGCGGGAGGGGGATCCTACGAGCAGTACTTC.

In its sample, this clonotype was seen many times. The V call is TRBV25-1, the J call TRBJ2-5; D is undetermined. Germline V lookup: CDR1 MGHDK, CDR2 SYGVNS. Trimming removed 0 bases at V and 5 bases at J, with 10 bases between. The CDR3 length is 14 residues. Written as DNA, the CDR3 is TGTGCCAGCAGTGAATATCAGGAGAGGGAGACCCAGTACTTC. This codes for CASSEYQERETQYF.

This clonotype was detected only a few times. This CDR3 reads CSNQDSFQETQYF. CDR3 nucleotides: TGCAGCAACCAGGACAGTTTCCAAGAGACCCAGTACTTC. The chain carries TRBV29-1 and TRBJ2-5, with a weak D call TRBD1 (6 bases). V lost 8 bases and J lost 1, with 14 bases in between. CDR1 and CDR2 from the germline V gene are SQVTM and ANQGSEA. This CDR3 has 13 residues.

This clonotype was seen repeatedly, ten times or more. V is TRBV12-3 or TRBV12-4 and J is TRBJ1-1, with a possible D match to TRBD1 (6 bases). The CDR3 length is 12 residues. Trimming removed 5 bases at V and 7 bases at J, with 11 bases between. The CDR3 here is CASSRGQIEAFF. In DNA form, the CDR3 reads TGTGCCAGCAGTAGAGGACAGATTGAAGCTTTCTTT.

This clonotype was seen repeatedly, ten times or more. The chain carries TRBV5-1 and TRBJ2-7; TRBD1 matches 8 bases. Losses at the gene ends were 4 bases for V and 4 bases for J; bases not matched to a gene: 7. The germline CDR1 and CDR2 sequences are SGHRS and YFSETQ. The CDR3 contains 14 residues. This CDR3 reads CASSLRDRFYEQYF. CDR3 in DNA: TGCGCCAGCAGCCTACGGGACAGGTTTTACGAGCAGTACTTC.